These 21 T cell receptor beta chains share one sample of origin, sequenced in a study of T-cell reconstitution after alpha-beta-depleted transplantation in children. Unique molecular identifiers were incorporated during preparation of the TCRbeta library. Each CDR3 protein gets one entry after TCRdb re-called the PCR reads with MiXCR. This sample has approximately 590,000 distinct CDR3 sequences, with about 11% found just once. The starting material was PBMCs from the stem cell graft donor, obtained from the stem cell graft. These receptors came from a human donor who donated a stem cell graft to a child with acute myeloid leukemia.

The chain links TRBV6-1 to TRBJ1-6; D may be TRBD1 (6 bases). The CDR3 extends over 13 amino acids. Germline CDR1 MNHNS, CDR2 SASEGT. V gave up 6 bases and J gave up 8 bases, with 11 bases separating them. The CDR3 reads CASSPGADSPLHF. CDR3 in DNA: TGTGCCAGCAGCCCAGGGGCAGATTCACCCCTCCACTTT.

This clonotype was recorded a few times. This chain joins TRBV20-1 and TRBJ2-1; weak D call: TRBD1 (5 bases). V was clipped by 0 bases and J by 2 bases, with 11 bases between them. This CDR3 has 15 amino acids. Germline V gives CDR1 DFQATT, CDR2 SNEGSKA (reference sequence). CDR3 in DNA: TGCAGTGCTAGAGACGTCAGGGTAACCTACAATGAGCAGTTCTTC. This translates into CSARDVRVTYNEQFF.

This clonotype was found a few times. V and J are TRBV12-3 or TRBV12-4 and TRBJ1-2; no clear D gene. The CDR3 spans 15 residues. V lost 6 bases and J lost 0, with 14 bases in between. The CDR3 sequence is CASRSGRLANYGYTF. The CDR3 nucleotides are TGTGCCAGCAGGTCCGGACGTTTAGCTAACTATGGCTACACCTTC.

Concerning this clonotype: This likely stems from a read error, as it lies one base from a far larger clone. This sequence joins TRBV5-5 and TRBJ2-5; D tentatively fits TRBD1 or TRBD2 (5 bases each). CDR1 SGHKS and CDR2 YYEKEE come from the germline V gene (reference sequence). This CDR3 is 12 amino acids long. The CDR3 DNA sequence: TGTGCCAGCAGCCCGGGGCAAGAGAGCCAGTACTTC. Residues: CASSPGQESQYF.

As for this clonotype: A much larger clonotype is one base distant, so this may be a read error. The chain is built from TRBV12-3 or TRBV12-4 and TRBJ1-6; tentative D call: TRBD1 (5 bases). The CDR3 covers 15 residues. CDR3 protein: CASSLGGIGNSPLLF. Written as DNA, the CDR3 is TGTGCCAGCAGTCTCGGGGGGATCGGCAATTCACCCCTCCTCTTT.

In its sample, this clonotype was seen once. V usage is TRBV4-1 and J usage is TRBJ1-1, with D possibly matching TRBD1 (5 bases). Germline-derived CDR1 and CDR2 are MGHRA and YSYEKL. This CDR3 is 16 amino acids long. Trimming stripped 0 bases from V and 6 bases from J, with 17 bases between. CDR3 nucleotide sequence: TGCGCCAGCAGCCAAGAACTCGGGGGGGTTAGGGCTGAAGCTTTCTTT. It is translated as CASSQELGGVRAEAFF.

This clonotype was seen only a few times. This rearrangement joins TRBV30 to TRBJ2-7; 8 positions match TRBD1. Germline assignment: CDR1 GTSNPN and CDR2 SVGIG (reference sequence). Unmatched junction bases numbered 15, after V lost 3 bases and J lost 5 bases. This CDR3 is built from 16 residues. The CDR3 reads CAWRFGQGARRDEQYF. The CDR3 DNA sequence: TGTGCCTGGAGGTTTGGGCAGGGGGCTAGGCGGGACGAGCAGTACTTC.

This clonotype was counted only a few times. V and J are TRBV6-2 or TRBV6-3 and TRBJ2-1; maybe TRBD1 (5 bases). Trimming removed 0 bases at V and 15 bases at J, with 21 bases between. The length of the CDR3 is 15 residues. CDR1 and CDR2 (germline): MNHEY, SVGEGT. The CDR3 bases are TGTGCCAGCAGTTACTCAGGGGTAAGAGTTACGAGATTGTTCTTC. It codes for CASSYSGVRVTRLFF.

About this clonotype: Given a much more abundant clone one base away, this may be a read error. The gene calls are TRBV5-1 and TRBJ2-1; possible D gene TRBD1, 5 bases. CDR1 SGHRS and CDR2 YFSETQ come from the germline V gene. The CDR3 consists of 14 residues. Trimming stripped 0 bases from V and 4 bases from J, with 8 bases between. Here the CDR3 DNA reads TGCGCCAGCAGCTTGGAACAGGATTACAATGAGCAGTTCTTC. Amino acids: CASSLEQDYNEQFF.

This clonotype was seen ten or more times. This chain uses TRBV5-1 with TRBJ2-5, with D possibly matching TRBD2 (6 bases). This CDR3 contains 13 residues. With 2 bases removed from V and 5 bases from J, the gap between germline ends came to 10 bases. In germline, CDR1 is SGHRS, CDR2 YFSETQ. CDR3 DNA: TGCGCCAGCAGCTTAGGAGGGTCGGAGACCCAGTACTTC. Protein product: CASSLGGSETQYF.

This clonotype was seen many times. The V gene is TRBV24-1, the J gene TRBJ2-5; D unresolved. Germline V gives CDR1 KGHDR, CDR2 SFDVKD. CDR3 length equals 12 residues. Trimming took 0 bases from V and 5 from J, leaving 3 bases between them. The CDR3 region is CATSDLEETQYF. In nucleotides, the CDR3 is TGTGCCACCAGTGATTTGGAGGAGACCCAGTACTTC.

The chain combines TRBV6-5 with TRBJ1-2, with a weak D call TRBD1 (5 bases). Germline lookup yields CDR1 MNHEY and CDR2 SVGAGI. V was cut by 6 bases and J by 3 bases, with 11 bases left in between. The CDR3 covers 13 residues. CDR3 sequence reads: CASRSGLDYGYTF. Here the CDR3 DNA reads TGTGCCAGCAGGTCAGGGTTGGACTATGGCTACACCTTC.

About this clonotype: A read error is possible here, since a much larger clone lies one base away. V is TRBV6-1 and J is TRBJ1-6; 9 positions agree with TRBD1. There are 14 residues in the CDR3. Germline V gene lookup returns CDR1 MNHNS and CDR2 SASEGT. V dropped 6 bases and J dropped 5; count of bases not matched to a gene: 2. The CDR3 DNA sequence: TGTGCCAGCAGAGGGGACAGGGATAATTCACCCCTCCACTTT. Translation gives CASRGDRDNSPLHF.

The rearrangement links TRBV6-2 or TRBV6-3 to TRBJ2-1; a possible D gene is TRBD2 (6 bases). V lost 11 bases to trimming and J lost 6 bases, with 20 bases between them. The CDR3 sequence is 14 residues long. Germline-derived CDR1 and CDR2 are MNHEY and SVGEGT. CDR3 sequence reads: CAASGAPSRNEQFF. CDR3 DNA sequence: TGTGCCGCCTCGGGAGCCCCCTCACGCAATGAGCAGTTCTTC.

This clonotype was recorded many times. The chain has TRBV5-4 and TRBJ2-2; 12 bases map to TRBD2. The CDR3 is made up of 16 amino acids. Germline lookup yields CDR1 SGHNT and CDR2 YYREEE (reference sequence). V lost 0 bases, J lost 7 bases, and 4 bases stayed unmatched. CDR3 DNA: TGTGCCAGCAGCTTGGGGTGGACTAGCGGGAACGGGGAGCTGTTTTTT. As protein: CASSLGWTSGNGELFF.

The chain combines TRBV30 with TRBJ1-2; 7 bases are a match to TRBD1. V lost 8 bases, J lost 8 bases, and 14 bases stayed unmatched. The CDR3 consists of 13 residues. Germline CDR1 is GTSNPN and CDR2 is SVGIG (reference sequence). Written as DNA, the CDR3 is TGTGCCCACTACAGGGGTGGGCTAGAAGGCTACACCTTC. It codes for CAHYRGGLEGYTF.

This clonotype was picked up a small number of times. CDR3 loop: CASSYSRQVQSSYNSPLHF. CDR3 nucleotides: TGTGCCAGCAGTTACTCTCGCCAGGTTCAAAGCTCCTATAATTCACCCCTCCACTTT. This sequence joins TRBV6-5 and TRBJ1-6; D gene ambiguous. V shed 0 bases and J shed 0 bases, with 15 bases lying between them. There are 19 residues in the CDR3. CDR1 MNHEY and CDR2 SVGAGI come from the germline V gene.

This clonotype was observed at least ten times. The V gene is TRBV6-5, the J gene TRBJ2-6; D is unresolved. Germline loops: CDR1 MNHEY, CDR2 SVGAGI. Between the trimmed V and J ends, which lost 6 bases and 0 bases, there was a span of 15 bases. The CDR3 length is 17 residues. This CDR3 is CASSYTVPSSGANVLTF. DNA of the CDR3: TGTGCCAGCAGCTACACAGTTCCCAGCTCTGGGGCCAACGTCCTGACTTTC.

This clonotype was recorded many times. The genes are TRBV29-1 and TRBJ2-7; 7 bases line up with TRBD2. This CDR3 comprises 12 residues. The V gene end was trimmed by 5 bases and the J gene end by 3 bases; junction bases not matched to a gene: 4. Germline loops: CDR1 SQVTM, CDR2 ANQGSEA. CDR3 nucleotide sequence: TGCAGCGTTCAGGCTAGCGGCTACGAGCAGTACTTC. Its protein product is CSVQASGYEQYF.

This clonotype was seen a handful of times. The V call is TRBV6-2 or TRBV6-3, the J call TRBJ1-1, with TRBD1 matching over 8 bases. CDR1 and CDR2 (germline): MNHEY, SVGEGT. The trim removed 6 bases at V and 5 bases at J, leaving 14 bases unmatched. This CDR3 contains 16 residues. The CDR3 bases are TGTGCCAGCAGCTTAACAGGGGGTCCACAAAGGACTGAAGCTTTCTTT. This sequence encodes CASSLTGGPQRTEAFF.

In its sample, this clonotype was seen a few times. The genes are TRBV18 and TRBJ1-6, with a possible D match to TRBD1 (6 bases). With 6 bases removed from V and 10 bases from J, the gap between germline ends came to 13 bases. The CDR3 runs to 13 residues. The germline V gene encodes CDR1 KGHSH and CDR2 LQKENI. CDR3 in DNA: TGTGCCAGCTCCGATGGGGGGCAGTCACCCCTCCACTTT. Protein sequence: CASSDGGQSPLHF.